Presented here are 6 T cell receptor beta chains from one specimen sequenced in a study of T cell clones after liver transplantation (dated by TCRdb to between 2018 and 2021). The receptor library was made with the immunoSEQ multiplex PCR assay. The table was pulled from immuneACCESS by TCRdb, which kept in-frame rearrangements only. Such tables lose some clones; where checked, under half of the loss comes from unresolved V genes, and the rest has no known cause. This sample holds 65,000 to 80,000 clones; roughly 83% were observed only once. Of the sample, roughly 2.8% falls within the top ten clones. Source: CD4+ T cells from blood, taken at the 22-month timepoint. The source is a human patient who received a liver transplant. Some T cells may be donor cells from the graft after a transplant.

The chain carries TRBV28 and TRBJ2-7; no reliable D call. Trimming took off 2 bases at V and 6 bases at J, with 8 bases between the two ends. CDR3 length: 12 amino acids. CDR1 and CDR2 from the germline V gene are MDHEN and SYDVKM. This chain's CDR3 is CASSLLAAEQYF. CDR3 DNA sequence: TGTGCCAGCAGTTTACTCGCGGCCGAGCAGTACTTC.

This clone turned up a few times. The chain employs TRBV18 and TRBJ1-2; D is unclear. Trimming removed 6 bases from V and 8 bases from J, with 22 bases in between. CDR1 is KGHSH, CDR2 LQKENI, per germline. The CDR3 is made up of 15 amino acids. CDR3 amino acids: CASSPNGRAADGYTF. The CDR3 DNA is TGTGCCAGCTCTCCTAACGGCCGGGCCGCTGACGGCTACACCTTC.

This chain connects TRBV5-1 to TRBJ2-2, with D uncertain. The germline V gene has CDR1 SGHRS and CDR2 YFSETQ. Trimming took 1 base from V and 4 from J, leaving 5 bases between them. CDR3 size: 13 residues. The CDR3 region has the DNA TGCGCCAGCAGCTTGTCCCTCACCGGGGAGCTGTTTTTT. Translated: CASSLSLTGELFF.

The genes are TRBV11-2 and TRBJ2-7; 7 bases fit TRBD1. CDR1 and CDR2 from the germline V gene are SGHAT and FQNNGV. CDR3 length: 17 residues. The trim removed 5 bases at V and 0 bases at J, leaving 13 bases unmatched. CDR3 nucleotide sequence: TGTGCCAGCAGCCACGTACAGGGGTCCGCAGCCTCCTACGAGCAGTACTTC. Translation gives CASSHVQGSAASYEQYF.

J is TRBJ2-3 and V is TRBV6-6, with 9 nucleotides matching TRBD2. CDR3 length equals 16 residues. The ends lost 7 bases at V and 3 bases at J; junction bases unmatched: 11. Germline-derived CDR1 and CDR2 are MNHNY and SVGAGI (reference sequence). CDR3 protein: CASTAFGAGGTDTQYF. The CDR3 DNA follows: TGTGCCAGCACCGCCTTCGGCGCGGGGGGGACAGATACGCAGTATTTT.

V and J are TRBV6-5 and TRBJ2-2; tentatively, D is TRBD1 (5 bases). CDR3 length: 16 residues. CDR1 and CDR2 (germline): MNHEY, SVGAGI. Trimming left V 3 bases short and J 4 bases short, with 15 bases between. The CDR3 DNA follows: TGTGCCAGCAGTTATTTCTTTCGTAGGGGCACCGGGGAGCTGTTTTTT. Its translation is CASSYFFRRGTGELFF.